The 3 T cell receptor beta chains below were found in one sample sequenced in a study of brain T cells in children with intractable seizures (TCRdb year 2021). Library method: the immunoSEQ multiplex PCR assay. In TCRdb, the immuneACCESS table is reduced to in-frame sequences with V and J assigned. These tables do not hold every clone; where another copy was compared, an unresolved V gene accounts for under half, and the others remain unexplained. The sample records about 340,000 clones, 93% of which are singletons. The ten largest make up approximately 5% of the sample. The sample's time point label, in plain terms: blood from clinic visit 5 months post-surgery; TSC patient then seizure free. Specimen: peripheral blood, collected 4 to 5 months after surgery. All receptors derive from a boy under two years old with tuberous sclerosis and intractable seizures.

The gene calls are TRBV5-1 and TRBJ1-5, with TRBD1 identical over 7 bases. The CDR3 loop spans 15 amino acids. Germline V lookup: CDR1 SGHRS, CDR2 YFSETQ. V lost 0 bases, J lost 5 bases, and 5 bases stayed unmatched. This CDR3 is CASSLVGGEYQPQHF. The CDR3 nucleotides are TGCGCCAGCAGCTTGGTAGGGGGCGAATATCAGCCCCAGCATTTT. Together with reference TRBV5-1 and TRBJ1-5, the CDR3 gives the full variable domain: KAGVTQTPRYLIKTRGQQVTLSCSPISGHRSVSWYQQTPGQGLQFLFEYFSETQRNKGNFPGRFSGRQFSNSRSEMNVSTLELGDSALYLCASSLVGGEYQPQHFGDGTRLSIL.

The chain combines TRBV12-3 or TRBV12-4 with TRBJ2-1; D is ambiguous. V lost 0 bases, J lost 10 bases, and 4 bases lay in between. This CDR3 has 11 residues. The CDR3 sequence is CASSLAGEQFF. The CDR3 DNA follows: TGTGCCAGCAGTTTAGCTGGAGAGCAGTTCTTC.

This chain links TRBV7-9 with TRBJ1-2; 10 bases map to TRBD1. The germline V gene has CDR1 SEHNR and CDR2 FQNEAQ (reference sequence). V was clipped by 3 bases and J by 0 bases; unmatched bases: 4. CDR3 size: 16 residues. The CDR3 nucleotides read TGTGCCAGCAGCTTCTCCGGGACAGGGGCTAACTATGGCTACACCTTC. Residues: CASSFSGTGANYGYTF.